This TCR beta chain was sequenced in a study of T-cell memory formation after mild COVID-19. Turning to the study itself: There were largely donor-specific TCR clusters. Points from the study as a whole: In second-wave clones peaking day 37, SARS-CoV-2 specificity remained unconfirmed.

The germline CDR1 and CDR2 sequences are MNHEY and SVGAGI. V lost 3 bases and J 2 bases, leaving 10 bases between the germline ends. This CDR3 is 14 amino acids long. 5'RACE primed from the constant segment yielded TCR alpha and TCR beta cDNA libraries bearing sample barcodes and UMIs. TCRdb re-analysed the 5' RACE reads in MiXCR, keeping a single row per CDR3 protein. The table includes approximately 350,000 distinct CDR3 sequences, 28% detected once. In its sample, this clonotype was seen a few times. Its matching antigen is unknown. This sequence originates from an adult woman who had mild COVID-19 (a few samples of this study predate the infection). Cell type and time point are not known. Sequenced sample: PBMCs or a T cell subset sorted from them (not recorded which). The chain carries TRBV6-5 and TRBJ2-5; maybe TRBD1 (5 bases). Written as DNA, the CDR3 is TGTGCCAGCAGTTATAGGGGTGGGCAAGAGACCCAGTACTTC. Amino acid sequence: CASSYRGGQETQYF.